This entry lists 26 T cell receptor beta chains sequenced from one sample in a study of shared clonotypes between healthy human individuals. Only in-frame clones appear in the TCRdb table, and some are missing; sequencing was by immunoSEQ multiplex PCR. The sample carries around 430,000 clones, about four fifths recorded once. Sequencing was carried out using PBMCs. Receptors were obtained from a woman in her thirties or forties in good health. Some clones in this sample may be carry-over from other donors' samples.

This clone was detected many times. The chain joins TRBV11-2 to TRBJ2-7; TRBD1 aligns across 8 bases. Trimming took 1 base from V and 5 from J; bases not matched to a gene: 7. Germline V lookup: CDR1 SGHAT, CDR2 FQNNGV. This CDR3 spans 15 amino acids. CDR3 sequence reads: CASSLGQGPRHEQYF. The CDR3 bases are TGTGCCAGCAGCTTAGGACAGGGGCCGCGGCACGAGCAGTACTTC.

The chain couples TRBV29-1 to TRBJ2-3; 9 bases map to TRBD1. Trimming cost V 4 bases and J 4 bases; bases outside gene matches: 3. Germline CDR1 and CDR2: SQVTM and ANQGSEA. CDR3 length: 13 amino acids. The DNA of the CDR3 is TGCAGCGTTGGGGACAGGGACCCAGATACGCAGTATTTT. Protein: CSVGDRDPDTQYF.

The chain has TRBV10-2 and TRBJ2-3; 12 nucleotides agree with TRBD1. CDR1 and CDR2 (germline): WSHSY, SAAADI. V lost 8 bases and J lost 2; bases outside the gene matches: 2. The CDR3 extends over 14 amino acids. The DNA for the CDR3 is TGCGCCAGCGGGGACAGGGGGCCCACAGATACGCAGTATTTT. Amino acids: CASGDRGPTDTQYF.

The chain is built from TRBV28 and TRBJ2-1; D is possibly TRBD1 (7 bases). Per the germline V gene, CDR1 is MDHEN and CDR2 is SYDVKM. The CDR3 consists of 15 residues. V was shortened by 5 bases and J by 6 bases, with 17 bases between the two germline ends. In nucleotides, the CDR3 is TGTGCCAGCAGTCCGCTCCGACAGGGAGGCAATGAGCAGTTCTTC. It codes for CASSPLRQGGNEQFF.

Written as DNA, the CDR3 is TGTGCCAGCAGTCTCAGTGGGGCCAACGTCCTGACTTTC. This gives the protein CASSLSGANVLTF. This chain links TRBV28 with TRBJ2-6; no firm D call. CDR3 length: 13 residues. V dropped 5 bases and J dropped 3 bases, with 5 bases sitting between them. Germline V gene data show CDR1 as MDHEN and CDR2 as SYDVKM. Looking up the rest from reference TRBV28 and TRBJ2-6 gives the full variable domain: DVKVTQSSRYLVKRTGEKVFLECVQDMDHENMFWYRQDPGLGLRLIYFSYDVKMKEKGDIPEGYSVSREKKERFSLILESASTNQTSMYLCASSLSGANVLTFGAGSRLTVL.

The chain carries TRBV28 and TRBJ2-5; 9 bases are shared with TRBD1. The CDR3 is made up of 16 amino acids. The germline V gene has CDR1 MDHEN and CDR2 SYDVKM. Trimming removed 4 bases from V and 4 bases from J; junction bases left unmatched: 10. In nucleotides, the CDR3 is TGTGCCAGCAGTTCAGGGACAGGGAAGGTGGGAGAGACCCAGTACTTC. Translated: CASSSGTGKVGETQYF.

The rearrangement links TRBV19 to TRBJ2-1; no firm D call. The CDR3 runs 15 residues. CDR1 LNHDA and CDR2 SQIVND come from the germline V gene (reference sequence). V was shortened by 3 bases and J by 7 bases, with 16 bases between the two germline ends. CDR3 loop: CASSMVLAYYNEQFF. The CDR3 bases are TGTGCCAGTAGTATGGTACTTGCCTATTATAATGAGCAGTTCTTC. Filled out from reference TRBV19 and TRBJ2-1, the complete variable domain reads DGGITQSPKYLFRKEGQNVTLSCEQNLNHDAMYWYRQDPGQGLRLIYYSQIVNDFQKGDIAEGYSVSREKKESFPLTVTSAQKNPTAFYLCASSMVLAYYNEQFFGPGTRLTVL.

This sequence joins TRBV28 and TRBJ2-7, with D possibly matching TRBD1 (5 bases). The CDR3 contains 13 residues. Germline V gene sequence: CDR1 MDHEN, CDR2 SYDVKM. V was pared by 6 bases and J by 2 bases, with 11 bases between. The CDR3 is CASRQTATYEQYF. In DNA form, the CDR3 reads TGTGCCAGCAGGCAGACAGCCACCTACGAGCAGTACTTC.

This chain links TRBV4-1 with TRBJ2-3; 12 bases are shared with TRBD2. The V gene end was trimmed by 0 bases and the J gene end by 3 bases; junction bases not matched to a gene: 13. Per the germline V gene, CDR1 is MGHRA and CDR2 is YSYEKL. CDR3 length: 20 residues. DNA of the CDR3: TGCGCCAGCAGCCAAGATATCGTAGCTAGCGGGAGGGCCGGTACAGATACGCAGTATTTT. This translates into CASSQDIVASGRAGTDTQYF.

The rearrangement uses TRBV5-1 and TRBJ2-2; 9 bases agree with TRBD1. Germline V lookup: CDR1 SGHRS, CDR2 YFSETQ. V shed 4 bases, J shed 2 bases, and the junction held 3 bases outside the gene matches. The length of the CDR3 is 15 residues. The CDR3 sequence: CASSPDRGNTGELFF. Written as DNA, the CDR3 is TGCGCCAGCAGCCCGGACAGGGGTAACACCGGGGAGCTGTTTTTT.

The chain is built from TRBV10-2 and TRBJ2-2, with D maybe TRBD2 (6 bases). CDR1 and CDR2 from the germline V gene are WSHSY and SAAADI. V lost 4 bases and J 6 bases, leaving 12 bases between the germline ends. The CDR3 covers 14 residues. The CDR3 loop reads CASSGRVGPGELFF. CDR3 nucleotide sequence: TGCGCCAGCAGTGGGAGGGTGGGCCCCGGGGAGCTGTTTTTT.

There are many counts of this clone. The V and J genes are TRBV9 and TRBJ2-3, with D maybe TRBD1 (7 bases). The germline V and J ends were trimmed by 0 bases and 1 base, with 18 bases remaining between them. CDR1 SGDLS and CDR2 YYNGEE come from the germline V gene. This CDR3 spans 18 amino acids. CDR3 sequence: CASSVGRGQGPGTDTQYF. The CDR3 nucleotides read TGTGCCAGCAGCGTAGGGAGGGGGCAGGGGCCGGGCACAGATACGCAGTATTTT.

The chain links TRBV5-6 to TRBJ1-2, with 9 positions matching TRBD1. V shed 1 base and J 2 bases; nucleotides not matched to a gene: 3. The CDR3 extends over 15 amino acids. Per germline, CDR1 SGHDT and CDR2 YYEEEE. The chain's CDR3 is CASSLRGQGNYGYTF. CDR3 DNA: TGTGCCAGCAGCTTGAGGGGACAGGGAAACTATGGCTACACCTTC. Variable domain in full (rest from reference TRBV5-6 and TRBJ1-2): DAGVTQSPTHLIKTRGQQVTLRCSPKSGHDTVSWYQQALGQGPQFIFQYYEEEERQRGNFPDRFSGHQFPNYSSELNVNALLLGDSALYLCASSLRGQGNYGYTFGSGTRLTVV.

The chain uses TRBV29-1 and TRBJ2-1; D unclear. V lost 4 bases, J lost 1 base, and 11 bases lay in between. Germline V gene lookup returns CDR1 SQVTM and CDR2 ANQGSEA. This CDR3 spans 14 amino acids. CDR3 residues: CSVGTPTSYNEQFF. The CDR3 coding sequence is TGCAGCGTTGGGACCCCGACATCCTACAATGAGCAGTTCTTC.

This chain links TRBV2 with TRBJ1-2; maybe TRBD1 (6 bases). The CDR3 contains 13 residues. The V gene lost 7 bases and the J gene lost 12 bases, with 21 bases spanning the gap. Germline CDR1 SNHLY, CDR2 FYNNEI. The CDR3 region is CASTPGGGVGDTF. DNA for the CDR3: TGTGCCAGCACCCCTGGGGGGGGCGTTGGGGACACCTTC.

This clone was seen repeatedly, ten times or more. The genes are TRBV29-1 and TRBJ2-3; tentatively, D is TRBD1 or TRBD2 (5 bases each). This CDR3 contains 14 residues. Per germline, CDR1 SQVTM and CDR2 ANQGSEA. V shed 8 bases and J shed 6 bases, with 21 bases lying between them. Here the CDR3 DNA reads TGCAGCACCCGGGACGGATTACATGCCGATACGCAGTATTTT. Translated, it gives CSTRDGLHADTQYF.

The J gene is TRBJ2-2, the V gene TRBV19; D may be TRBD2 (6 bases). V was pared by 4 bases and J by 1 base, with 13 bases between. The CDR3 sequence is 16 residues long. Germline values: CDR1 LNHDA, CDR2 SQIVND (reference sequence). The CDR3 DNA reads as TGTGCCAGTAGTACGAGCCGGGACTTGAACACCGGGGAGCTGTTTTTT. This encodes CASSTSRDLNTGELFF.

This chain uses TRBV7-8 with TRBJ2-2, with 16 positions matching TRBD2. Trimming took 6 bases from V and 5 from J; bases not matched to a gene: 9. The CDR3 covers 18 residues. The V gene's germline CDR1 is SGHVS and CDR2 FQNEAQ. In DNA form, the CDR3 reads TGTGCCAGCAGAGGCGACGGGACTAGCGGGAGGGGGACCGGGGAGCTGTTTTTT. Translated: CASRGDGTSGRGTGELFF.

This clone came up a few times. This sequence joins TRBV28 and TRBJ2-7; 7 positions agree with TRBD1. J gave up 0 bases and V 7 bases, and 6 bases lay outside the gene matches. CDR1 and CDR2 from the germline V gene are MDHEN and SYDVKM. CDR3 length equals 14 residues. In DNA form, the CDR3 reads TGTGCCAGCATATTCTCAGGGGGCTCCTACGAGCAGTACTTC. Its protein product is CASIFSGGSYEQYF.

This sequence joins TRBV27 and TRBJ2-1; no reliable D call. The CDR3 contains 14 residues. Germline V gene sequence: CDR1 MNHEY, CDR2 SMNVEV (reference sequence). V dropped 2 bases and J dropped 4 bases, with 9 bases sitting between them. CDR3 in DNA: TGTGCCAGCAGTTTAAAGGCAGAGTACAATGAGCAGTTCTTC. It is translated as CASSLKAEYNEQFF.

In nucleotides, the CDR3 is TGTGCCAGCAGCACACTGAGGGGGGCTGGGGAGACCCAGTACTTC. Its translation is CASSTLRGAGETQYF. The chain uses TRBV25-1 and TRBJ2-5; TRBD1 or TRBD2 may be the D gene (6 bases each). With 6 bases removed from V and 5 bases from J, the gap between germline ends came to 19 bases. Germline V CDR1 and CDR2: MGHDK, SYGVNS. CDR3 length: 15 residues.

The chain couples TRBV23-1 to TRBJ2-1; 16 bases line up with TRBD2. TRBV23-1 has ORF status, its function being uncertain. The CDR3 loop spans 19 amino acids. Losses at the gene ends were 2 bases for V and 1 base for J; bases not matched to a gene: 5. The CDR3 coding sequence is TGCGCCAGCAGTCAAACTGGGACTAGCGGGAGGGATTCCTACAATGAGCAGTTCTTC. Its protein product is CASSQTGTSGRDSYNEQFF.

The CDR3 loop is CASSHVRDRAQPQHF. CDR3 DNA sequence: TGTGCCAGCAGCCATGTCCGGGACAGGGCTCAGCCCCAGCATTTT. The J gene is TRBJ1-5, the V gene TRBV4-2, with 9 bases matching TRBD1. The trim removed 3 bases at V and 6 bases at J, leaving 6 bases unmatched. The CDR3 loop spans 15 amino acids. Germline lookup yields CDR1 LGHNA and CDR2 YNFKEQ.

The V and J genes are TRBV5-3 and TRBJ1-2; tentatively, D is TRBD1 (6 bases). TRBV5-3 is filed as an ORF, its function uncertain. This CDR3 comprises 16 residues. Trimming took 1 base from V and 5 from J, leaving 18 bases between them. The CDR3 DNA sequence: TGTGCCAGAAGCTTGTCATTTTGTCAGGGGAGTTATGGCTACACCTTC. Protein: CARSLSFCQGSYGYTF.

This clone was seen more than once but under ten times. CDR3 sequence reads: CASSSLTVNQPQHF. As DNA, the CDR3 is TGTGCCAGCAGTTCCCTGACAGTCAATCAGCCCCAGCATTTT. This chain connects TRBV28 to TRBJ1-5; TRBD1 is a possible D gene (5 bases). CDR1 and CDR2 (germline): MDHEN, SYDVKM. Trimming pared 4 bases from V and 3 bases from J, leaving 10 bases between. CDR3 length: 14 amino acids.

The chain uses TRBV28 and TRBJ1-3; D remains unclear. Germline V CDR1 and CDR2: MDHEN, SYDVKM. The CDR3 is made up of 14 amino acids. V lost 5 bases and J lost 0, with 8 bases in between. The CDR3 region is CASSISDSGNTIYF. In DNA, the CDR3 is TGTGCCAGCAGTATTTCAGACTCTGGAAACACCATATATTTT.